This T cell receptor beta chain is from a study of blood T cell repertoires in COVID-19. Study-level background: Nucleic acid was either cDNA or gDNA, and it came from T cells, B-cell-depleted T cells, or PBMCs.

The study drew participants aged roughly 18 to 95 years from some 25 US areas. In the original workflow: Counts of nucleated cells, estimated from reference gene primer amplification, were obtained. Produced via immunoSEQ multiplex PCR; TCRdb's table is partial and in-frame only. V and J calls and clone size are copied from that table; D and trimming were computed from the DNA. The sample lists fewer than 400,000 clones; around nine tenths were seen once. The CDR3 is 15 residues long. Trimming cost V 4 bases and J 3 bases; bases outside gene matches: 9. Germline V lookup: CDR1 SGDLS, CDR2 YYNGEE. The sequence came from a woman aged 45-65 years who had recovered from COVID-19. The V call is TRBV9, the J call TRBJ1-2; TRBD1 agrees at 7 bases. The specimen was PBMCs or T cells enriched from blood (not recorded which). The DNA of the CDR3 is TGTGCCAGCAGCCCTCCCCCAGGGGGTGACTATGGCTACACCTTC. Translated, it gives CASSPPPGGDYGYTF.